The present T cell receptor (beta chain) was sequenced within a study of human versus mouse CDR3 diversity and MHC coevolution. As to this clone: Its matching antigen is unknown.

Sorting isolated naive CD4 T cells lacking CD45RO and expressing CD62L. Notes on the study in general: Most of the three human donors had the lowest clonal inequality.

The assay was immunoSEQ multiplex PCR, and TCRdb's table has in-frame clones only and misses some. The sample records about 77,000 clones, just under 95% being singletons. There are 14 residues in the CDR3. The germline V gene encodes CDR1 SGDLS and CDR2 YYNGEE. Trimming left V 2 bases short and J 5 bases short, with 11 bases between. The V gene is TRBV9, the J gene TRBJ2-1, with D possibly matching TRBD2 (5 bases). The sequenced sample was naive CD4+ T cells from blood. Noted subset: CD45RO-negative CD62L-positive naive CD4 T cells. The source of this sequence is a person aged 30 to 70 in good health. The CDR3 DNA sequence: TGTGCCAGCAGCGTTACTAGTGAGCACAATGAGCAGTTCTTC. The encoded protein is CASSVTSEHNEQFF.